The 23 T cell receptor beta chains listed next were all sequenced from one sample in a study of cytomegalovirus exposure and HLA in healthy donors. Vbeta (60) and Jbeta (13) primers were used in the PCR. TCRdb keeps only in-frame clones here, not all; method: immunoSEQ multiplex PCR. Of approximately 97,000 clones detected, 65% to 85% appear once; the ten largest clones hold about 5%. The specimen sequenced was PBMCs. The source is a man aged 35-49 years in good health and CMV-seropositive.

The rearrangement links TRBV11-3 to TRBJ2-2, with D possibly matching TRBD1 (5 bases). This CDR3 has 15 residues. Germline V gene data show CDR1 as SGHNT and CDR2 as YENEEA. Deletions cut 2 bases from V and 1 base from J, with 8 bases between. This CDR3 reads CASSLRTGNTGELFF. In DNA form, the CDR3 reads TGTGCCAGCAGCTTAAGAACAGGGAACACCGGGGAGCTGTTTTTT.

CDR3 amino acids: CAWSTRGGTEAFF. In nucleotides, the CDR3 is TGTGCCTGGAGTACCCGGGGTGGCACTGAAGCTTTCTTT. V usage is TRBV30 and J usage is TRBJ1-1; D call uncertain. Trimming took off 2 bases at V and 4 bases at J, with 11 bases between the two ends. The CDR3 sequence is 13 residues long. Per germline, CDR1 GTSNPN and CDR2 SVGIG (reference sequence).

The chain combines TRBV28 with TRBJ1-4; 7 bases map to TRBD1. CDR1 and CDR2 (germline): MDHEN, SYDVKM. CDR3 length: 16 amino acids. Trimming took 6 bases from V and 4 from J; bases not matched to a gene: 11. CDR3 sequence (DNA): TGTGCCAGCAGCTTTGGGCAGGGGGAAGTTAATGAAAAACTGTTTTTT. Translation gives CASSFGQGEVNEKLFF. Full variable domain (outside the CDR3, taken from reference TRBV28 and TRBJ1-4): DVKVTQSSRYLVKRTGEKVFLECVQDMDHENMFWYRQDPGLGLRLIYFSYDVKMKEKGDIPEGYSVSREKKERFSLILESASTNQTSMYLCASSFGQGEVNEKLFFGSGTQLSVL.

The chain links TRBV7-9 to TRBJ1-2; TRBD1 agrees at 7 bases. CDR3 length equals 16 residues. The V gene's germline CDR1 is SEHNR and CDR2 FQNEAQ (reference sequence). The J segment lost 0 bases and the V segment lost 5 bases, leaving 9 bases of the junction unmatched. The CDR3 region is CASSPKLRGTNYGYTF. CDR3 nucleotides: TGTGCCAGCAGCCCCAAACTCAGGGGGACTAACTATGGCTACACCTTC.

The chain employs TRBV5-6 and TRBJ2-2, with D maybe TRBD1 (6 bases). V was shortened by 4 bases and J by 8 bases, with 15 bases between the two germline ends. CDR3 length equals 14 residues. Looked up from germline, CDR1 is SGHDT and CDR2 is YYEEEE. CDR3 protein: CASSRGQGLGELFF. Written as DNA, the CDR3 is TGTGCCAGCAGCCGAGGTCAGGGGCTGGGGGAGCTGTTTTTT.

This rearrangement joins TRBV6-1 to TRBJ1-5; 7 bases are a match to TRBD1. The trim removed 4 bases at V and 2 bases at J, leaving 17 bases unmatched. The CDR3 loop spans 19 amino acids. The V gene's germline CDR1 is MNHNS and CDR2 SASEGT. The CDR3 loop reads CASSGRRDRVWGGNQPQHF. The CDR3 bases are TGTGCCAGCAGTGGCCGAAGAGACAGGGTTTGGGGCGGCAATCAGCCCCAGCATTTT.

The chain couples TRBV2 to TRBJ2-5; D gene ambiguous. Deletions cut 7 bases from V and 0 bases from J, with 6 bases between. This CDR3 is 12 amino acids long. The germline gives CDR1 SNHLY, CDR2 FYNNEI. The CDR3 reads CASTAYQETQYF. The CDR3 nucleotides are TGTGCCAGCACCGCGTACCAAGAGACCCAGTACTTC.

This clone is classed as medium-sized. The chain links TRBV27 to TRBJ1-1; D not resolved. The CDR3 is made up of 14 amino acids. In germline, CDR1 is MNHEY, CDR2 SMNVEV (reference sequence). V shed 1 base and J shed 1 base, with 7 bases lying between them. The CDR3 reads CASSLWASNTEAFF. CDR3 DNA sequence: TGTGCCAGCAGTTTATGGGCCTCGAACACTGAAGCTTTCTTT.

The chain is built from TRBV7-8 and TRBJ1-5, with TRBD1 identical over 12 bases. Per the germline V gene, CDR1 is SGHVS and CDR2 is FQNEAQ. The CDR3 runs to 18 residues. With V trimmed by 2 bases and J by 2 bases, 7 bases remained unmatched. The CDR3 here is CASSLRDRGHLGNQPQHF. As DNA, the CDR3 is TGTGCCAGCAGCTTAAGGGACAGGGGGCATCTAGGCAATCAGCCCCAGCATTTT.

V usage is TRBV10-1 and J usage is TRBJ1-1, with 8 bases matching TRBD1. Looked up from germline, CDR1 is WNHNN and CDR2 is SYGVQD (reference sequence). This CDR3 has 14 amino acids. With 0 bases clipped from V and 6 bases from J, the junction kept 3 bases outside the gene matches. CDR3 residues: CASSESTGVPEAFF. DNA of the CDR3: TGCGCCAGCAGTGAGTCGACAGGGGTCCCTGAAGCTTTCTTT.

The genes are TRBV4-1 and TRBJ2-5, with D perhaps TRBD2 (6 bases). CDR3 length: 15 amino acids. Germline assignment: CDR1 MGHRA and CDR2 YSYEKL. With 0 bases removed from V and 5 bases from J, the gap between germline ends came to 13 bases. This CDR3 is CASSQDGRELETQYF. The DNA of the CDR3 is TGCGCCAGCAGCCAAGATGGACGGGAGCTTGAGACCCAGTACTTC.

The chain's CDR3 is CASSLERTARSYEQYF. In nucleotides, the CDR3 is TGTGCCAGCAGTTTAGAGCGGACCGCGAGATCCTACGAGCAGTACTTC. The chain couples TRBV27 to TRBJ2-7; D perhaps matches TRBD2 (5 bases). The CDR3 loop spans 16 amino acids. V lost 2 bases, J lost 1 base, and 15 bases lay in between. Germline V gene data show CDR1 as MNHEY and CDR2 as SMNVEV (reference sequence).

CDR3 in amino acids: CASSDKGLSYGYTF. DNA of the CDR3: TGTGCCAGCAGTGATAAGGGGCTGAGCTATGGCTACACCTTC. The V gene is TRBV6-1, the J gene TRBJ1-2, with D perhaps matching TRBD1 (5 bases). V was cut by 3 bases and J by 4 bases, with 12 bases left in between. Germline V CDR1 and CDR2: MNHNS, SASEGT. This CDR3 contains 14 residues.

The V call is TRBV2, the J call TRBJ2-1; D remains unclear. Germline V gives CDR1 SNHLY, CDR2 FYNNEI. The V end lost 7 bases, the J end lost 7 bases, and 20 bases lay between the germline ends. The length of the CDR3 is 15 residues. In DNA form, the CDR3 reads TGTGCCAGCATCTCGACGGGTCTAATGGCGAATGAGCAGTTCTTC. Amino acid sequence: CASISTGLMANEQFF.

This clone was picked up a small number of times. The V gene is TRBV7-9, the J gene TRBJ1-5, with 9 positions matching TRBD1. The junction had 3 bases not matched to a gene; V was cut back by 4 bases and J by 2 bases. Germline CDR1 and CDR2: SEHNR and FQNEAQ (reference sequence). The CDR3 length is 15 residues. The CDR3, as DNA: TGTGCCAGCAGCTCACAGGGGGCCGGCAATCAGCCCCAGCATTTT. As protein: CASSSQGAGNQPQHF.

The rearrangement links TRBV5-1 to TRBJ2-1; TRBD2 aligns across 11 bases. The V gene end was trimmed by 7 bases and the J gene end by 7 bases; junction bases not matched to a gene: 13. CDR1 is SGHRS and CDR2 is YFSETQ in the germline V gene. CDR3 length: 16 residues. In DNA, the CDR3 is TGCGCCAGCGAACCCGGCGGGACTAGCGGTTTTAATGAGCAGTTCTTC. Its protein product is CASEPGGTSGFNEQFF. The full variable domain, completed using reference TRBV5-1 and TRBJ2-1, is KAGVTQTPRYLIKTRGQQVTLSCSPISGHRSVSWYQQTPGQGLQFLFEYFSETQRNKGNFPGRFSGRQFSNSRSEMNVSTLELGDSALYLCASEPGGTSGFNEQFFGPGTRLTVL.

This clone has a handful of counts. The chain recombines TRBV5-5 with TRBJ2-7, with D unresolved. Germline CDR1 is SGHKS and CDR2 is YYEKEE (reference sequence). CDR3 length: 14 amino acids. Trimming removed 0 bases from V and 3 bases from J, with 10 bases in between. In nucleotides, the CDR3 is TGTGCCAGCAGCTTGGGTCTGGCCCTCTACGAGCAGTACTTC. Amino acids: CASSLGLALYEQYF. The whole variable domain, filled in from reference TRBV5-5 and TRBJ2-7, reads DAGVTQSPTHLIKTRGQQVTLRCSPISGHKSVSWYQQVLGQGPQFIFQYYEKEERGRGNFPDRFSARQFPNYSSELNVNALLLGDSALYLCASSLGLALYEQYFGPGTRLTVT.

The chain joins TRBV29-1 to TRBJ2-5; 7 nucleotides match TRBD1. The CDR3 is made up of 12 amino acids. Germline loops: CDR1 SQVTM, CDR2 ANQGSEA. Losses at the gene ends were 5 bases for V and 4 bases for J; bases not matched to a gene: 4. The DNA for the CDR3 is TGCAGCGTTAGGGACAGCTTAGAGACCCAGTACTTC. This sequence encodes CSVRDSLETQYF.

J is TRBJ2-3 and V is TRBV11-2; D might be TRBD2 (6 bases). Germline CDR1 is SGHAT and CDR2 is FQNNGV. Deletions cut 4 bases from V and 3 bases from J, with 17 bases between. The CDR3 runs 16 residues. The CDR3 here is CASSSTSEGWTDTQYF. The DNA for the CDR3 is TGTGCCAGCAGCTCGACCTCGGAGGGGTGGACAGATACGCAGTATTTT. The full variable domain, with the rest looked up from reference TRBV11-2 and TRBJ2-3, is EAGVAQSPRYKIIEKRQSVAFWCNPISGHATLYWYQQILGQGPKLLIQFQNNGVVDDSQLPKDRFSAERLKGVDSTLKIQPAKLEDSAVYLCASSSTSEGWTDTQYFGPGTRLTVL.

The rearrangement uses TRBV19 and TRBJ1-2; perhaps TRBD1 as D (6 bases). This CDR3 comprises 14 residues. Germline V gene sequence: CDR1 LNHDA, CDR2 SQIVND (reference sequence). V lost 7 bases and J lost 2, with 14 bases in between. For the CDR3, the DNA is TGTGCCAGTACCGACGGGGGGCCGAACTATGGCTACACCTTC. It is translated as CASTDGGPNYGYTF.

The rearrangement uses TRBV19 and TRBJ1-5, with 10 bases lining up with TRBD1. CDR3 length: 17 amino acids. Germline CDR1 is LNHDA and CDR2 is SQIVND (reference sequence). V gave up 4 bases and J gave up 2 bases; unmatched junction bases: 8. The CDR3 nucleotides read TGTGCCAGTAGTAGAGGACAGGGGGTTTGGGGCAATCAGCCCCAGCATTTT. Translated: CASSRGQGVWGNQPQHF.

The J gene is TRBJ2-7, the V gene TRBV4-1; 9 nucleotides line up with TRBD2. Germline V gene data show CDR1 as MGHRA and CDR2 as YSYEKL. This CDR3 is built from 16 residues. V dropped 0 bases and J dropped 0; count of bases not matched to a gene: 3. The CDR3 DNA sequence: TGCGCCAGCAGCCAAGAGACTAGCGGAACCTCCTACGAGCAGTACTTC. This gives the protein CASSQETSGTSYEQYF.

This clone was found once. The chain couples TRBV9 to TRBJ2-1, with 9 bases fitting TRBD2. With V trimmed by 0 bases and J by 8 bases, 6 bases remained unmatched. Germline CDR1 SGDLS, CDR2 YYNGEE. The CDR3 length is 15 residues. CDR3 in DNA: TGTGCCAGCAGCGTAGTCGTTAGCGGGGGCGATGAGCAGTTCTTC. It translates to CASSVVVSGGDEQFF.